This record covers a single T cell receptor (beta chain). Antigen: not known. The CDR3 totals 14 residues. V was cut by 9 bases and J by 5 bases, with 16 bases left in between. The germline CDR1 and CDR2 sequences are LNHDA and SQIVND (reference sequence). This record comes from a study of cytomegalovirus exposure and HLA in healthy donors. The study's findings and limits: Prediction of most subjects' HLA-A and HLA-B alleles by TCR beta sequences was reportedly accurate. Association of 16,951 TCR beta sequences with HLA alleles was found at 0.05 false discovery rate in a later analysis. A previous analysis found most TCR beta V segments productive roughly 87% or roughly 30% of the time.

Healthy individuals who donated bone marrow served as the donors. Researchers ran the PCR with 60 Vbeta and 13 Jbeta primers. Data came from immunoSEQ multiplex PCR; TCRdb stores just in-frame clones and leaves some out. The data hold around 190,000 clones, with 60% to 85% observed a single time. The source of this sequence is a woman in her late teens or twenties in good health and CMV-seronegative. This chain connects TRBV19 to TRBJ2-2; D is perhaps TRBD2 (6 bases). Material for sequencing was PBMCs. CDR3: CASLDYPWTGELFF. CDR3 nucleotides: TGTGCCAGCCTGGACTACCCGTGGACCGGGGAGCTGTTTTTT.